The TCR beta chain under discussion was sequenced for a study of monozygotic twins with inflammatory bowel disease. With the 5' RACE reads reprocessed, TCRdb shows one record per CDR3 protein and no DNA. Seen in this sample are 420,000 or so distinct CDR3 sequences; the ten most common clones hold 2% to 3%. Findings and caveats of the study: With inverse Simpson as the measure, TCRbeta diversity was lower in IBD patients than in healthy co-twins.

As concerns this clonotype: Antigen specificity is unknown.

The CDR3 loop spans 15 amino acids. Germline CDR1 reads SGHNT; CDR2 reads YYREEE (reference sequence). Donors each contributed one blood sample measuring around 2.5 ml. Specimen: blood. The receptor was isolated from a human donor with ulcerative colitis or Crohn's disease, or a healthy co-twin of an affected twin (not recorded which). The J gene is TRBJ2-1, the V gene TRBV5-4; TCRdb proposes TRBD2, but this gene call is untestable without DNA. The CDR3 loop is CASSSGAGRDSEQFF. Full variable domain (missing parts from reference TRBV5-4 and TRBJ2-1): ETGVTQSPTHLIKTRGQQVTLRCSSQSGHNTVSWYQQALGQGPQFIFQYYREEENGRGNFPPRFSGLQFPNYSSELNVNALELDDSALYLCASSSGAGRDSEQFFGPGTRLTVL.